These T cell receptor beta chains were read from a single sample in a study of T cell responses to AZD1222 COVID-19 vaccine. The data were produced by immunoSEQ multiplex PCR, yet TCRdb's version contains in-frame clones alone and is incomplete. The sample shows approximately 180,000 clones, approximately 92% of them seen only once. This specimen was peripheral blood, taken 28 days after the second dose of the MenACWY control vaccine. These receptors originate from an adult who received the MenACWY meningococcal vaccine as a control. The CDR3 runs from the conserved cysteine through the conserved F or W. D genes are given only for firm matches. Only part of the rows carry a size: once, few, many, or a class if the clone is expanded.

TRBV30	NA	TRBJ1-1	NA	CAWGRTPPMNTEAFF	TGTGCCTGGGGACGGACGCCCCCCATGAACACTGAAGCTTTCTTT
TRBV3-1/TRBV3-2	NA	TRBJ2-7	NA	CASSQELGQTYEQYF	TGTGCCAGCAGCCAAGAACTTGGACAGACTTACGAGCAGTACTTC
TRBV28	NA	TRBJ2-7	NA	CASSYNDWALTYEQYF	TGTGCCAGCAGTTACAACGACTGGGCCCTCACCTACGAGCAGTACTTC
TRBV4-2	NA	TRBJ2-2	TRBD2	CASSQEWTSGSWASGELFF	TGTGCCAGCAGCCAAGAGTGGACTAGCGGGAGTTGGGCATCCGGGGAGCTGTTTTTT
TRBV11-1	NA	TRBJ2-5	NA	CASSSPPTKETQYF	TGTGCCAGCAGCTCACCCCCCACTAAAGAGACCCAGTACTTC
TRBV2	NA	TRBJ2-2	TRBD1	CASSDRWGQLVDTGELFF	TGTGCCAGCAGTGATCGGTGGGGACAGCTTGTTGACACCGGGGAGCTGTTTTTT
TRBV20-1	once	TRBJ2-1	NA	CSCGWSIEQFF	TGCAGCTGCGGGTGGAGCATTGAGCAGTTCTTC
TRBV7-3	once	TRBJ2-3	TRBD2	CASSLAGEPGWGTDTQYF	TGTGCCAGCAGCTTAGCGGGGGAGCCGGGGTGGGGAACAGATACGCAGTATTTT
TRBV4-1	NA	TRBJ2-2	NA	CASSDRARGAPGELFF	TGCGCCAGCAGCGATCGCGCCCGGGGGGCGCCCGGGGAGCTGTTTTTT
TRBV4-3	NA	TRBJ2-1	NA	CASSQTVSYNEQFF	TGCGCCAGCAGCCAGACGGTCTCCTACAATGAGCAGTTCTTC
TRBV6-4	NA	TRBJ2-1	NA	CASKGRWGEQFF	TGTGCCAGCAAAGGGAGGTGGGGGGAGCAGTTCTTC
TRBV9	NA	TRBJ1-2	TRBD1	CASSVVTGNGYTF	TGTGCCAGCAGCGTAGTGACAGGGAATGGCTACACCTTC
TRBV10-1	NA	TRBJ2-7	TRBD2	CASSESGTSGEEQYF	TGCGCCAGCAGTGAGTCCGGGACTAGCGGTGAGGAGCAGTACTTC
TRBV7-9	NA	TRBJ2-7	NA	CASSLGAYSYEQYF	TGTGCCAGCAGCCTCGGCGCCTATTCCTACGAGCAGTACTTC
TRBV7-2	NA	TRBJ1-1	NA	CATRAFLGTKLNTEAFF	TGTGCCACCAGAGCTTTCCTCGGGACAAAGTTGAACACTGAAGCTTTCTTT
TRBV2	NA	TRBJ2-7	TRBD1	CANLRGGPSYEQYF	TGTGCCAATCTCAGAGGGGGCCCCTCATACGAGCAGTACTTC
TRBV19	NA	TRBJ1-1	NA	CASRGRSMFEVEAFF	TGTGCCAGTAGGGGCAGGTCAATGTTCGAGGTTGAAGCTTTCTTT
TRBV30	NA	TRBJ1-2	NA	CAWSPPLGSGYTF	TGTGCCTGGAGTCCACCACTCGGCAGTGGCTACACCTTC
TRBV12-5	NA	TRBJ2-5	TRBD2	CASGSTSGSFQETQYF	TGTGCTAGTGGTTCCACTAGCGGGAGCTTCCAAGAGACCCAGTACTTC
TRBV10-3	NA	TRBJ2-2	NA	CAISESGTNTGELFF	TGTGCCATCAGTGAGTCCGGGACAAACACCGGGGAGCTGTTTTTT
TRBV20-1	NA	TRBJ2-3	NA	CSERVADTQYF	TGCAGCGAGAGGGTCGCAGATACGCAGTATTTT
TRBV6-5	NA	TRBJ1-5	TRBD1	CASMGDRRPGWHF	TGTGCCAGCATGGGGGACAGGCGGCCTGGGTGGCATTTT
TRBV19	NA	TRBJ2-2	NA	CASSIAEGTGELFF	TGTGCCAGTAGTATAGCCGAGGGGACCGGGGAGCTGTTTTTT
TRBV30	NA	TRBJ1-1	NA	CAWSRRGARNILAFF	TGTGCCTGGAGCCGTCGTGGGGCGCGGAATATTCTGGCTTTCTTT
TRBV3-1/TRBV3-2	NA	TRBJ2-1	NA	CASSRSRAGAGNEQFF	TGTGCCAGCAGCAGGAGCAGGGCAGGGGCTGGCAATGAGCAGTTCTTC
TRBV11-2	NA	TRBJ1-2	TRBD1	CASSSGQGAWGYTF	TGTGCCAGCAGTTCGGGACAGGGGGCTTGGGGCTACACCTTC
TRBV27	NA	TRBJ1-1	TRBD1	CASGPGTEREAFF	TGTGCCAGCGGTCCTGGGACAGAACGTGAAGCTTTCTTT
TRBV10-1	NA	TRBJ1-1	NA	CASSEQEDTEAFF	TGCGCCAGCAGTGAACAAGAGGACACTGAAGCTTTCTTT
TRBV7-2	once	TRBJ2-1	NA	CASSWGLGQKVHNEQFF	TGTGCCAGCAGCTGGGGGTTGGGGCAGAAGGTCCACAATGAGCAGTTCTTC
TRBV19	NA	TRBJ2-2	TRBD1	CASSQTGPMVPNTGELFF	TGTGCCAGTAGCCAGACAGGGCCGATGGTGCCGAACACCGGGGAGCTGTTTTTT
TRBV15	NA	TRBJ2-1	NA	CATSRGGAGTYNEQFF	TGTGCCACCAGCAGAGGCGGCGCCGGCACCTACAATGAGCAGTTCTTC
TRBV3-1/TRBV3-2	NA	TRBJ1-5	NA	CASSLRAGPNQPQHF	TGTGCCAGCAGCCTTCGGGCAGGGCCAAATCAGCCCCAGCATTTT
TRBV19	NA	TRBJ2-7	TRBD1	CASQAGTGSREQYF	TGTGCCAGTCAAGCCGGGACAGGGTCCCGCGAGCAGTACTTC
TRBV28	NA	TRBJ1-1	TRBD1	CASSLGVPGTGLNTEAFF	TGTGCCAGCAGTTTGGGAGTTCCCGGGACAGGGCTTAACACTGAAGCTTTCTTT
TRBV6-1	NA	TRBJ1-2	TRBD1	CASSDRGRGGYTF	TGTGCCAGCAGTGACAGGGGGCGCGGTGGCTACACCTTC
TRBV6-2/TRBV6-3	NA	TRBJ2-5	TRBD2	CASSSPTSGRRETQYF	TGTGCCAGCAGCTCTCCTACTAGCGGGAGACGAGAGACCCAGTACTTC
TRBV14	NA	TRBJ2-7	NA	CASSLSSGDYEQYF	TGTGCCAGCAGCCTATCCTCGGGGGACTACGAGCAGTACTTC
TRBV30	NA	TRBJ1-4	NA	CAWSAHGNRVGEKLFF	TGTGCCTGGAGTGCCCACGGGAACAGGGTTGGAGAAAAACTGTTTTTT
TRBV6-5	NA	TRBJ1-3	NA	CASSARQSGNTIYF	TGTGCCAGCAGCGCCCGACAGTCTGGAAACACCATATATTTT
TRBV11-2	few	TRBJ2-7	NA	CASSLDVFELGGAAYEQYF	TGTGCCAGCAGCTTAGATGTGTTCGAGTTGGGGGGAGCCGCGTACGAGCAGTACTTC
TRBV12-5	NA	TRBJ2-5	NA	CASGLVPPGETQYF	TGTGCTAGTGGTTTGGTACCCCCGGGGGAGACCCAGTACTTC
TRBV14	NA	TRBJ2-3	NA	CASSQVAVSTDTQYF	TGTGCCAGCAGCCAAGTAGCAGTAAGCACAGATACGCAGTATTTT
TRBV15	NA	TRBJ2-3	NA	CATSGFTDTQYF	TGTGCCACCAGCGGATTCACAGATACGCAGTATTTT
TRBV5-1	NA	TRBJ2-1	TRBD2	CASSPGLAGGPNEQFF	TGCGCCAGCAGCCCTGGACTAGCGGGAGGGCCAAATGAGCAGTTCTTC
TRBV7-9	NA	TRBJ2-3	TRBD2	CASIPGGTSVTDTQYF	TGTGCCAGCATCCCTGGGGGGACTAGCGTAACAGATACGCAGTATTTT
TRBV10-1	NA	TRBJ2-1	TRBD2	CASSGGLAGTGNEQFF	TGCGCCAGCAGTGGGGGACTAGCGGGTACGGGGAATGAGCAGTTCTTC
TRBV2	NA	TRBJ2-5	NA	CAKNREETQYF	TGTGCCAAGAACAGGGAGGAGACCCAGTACTTC
TRBV27	NA	TRBJ1-5	TRBD1	CASSPIRGQGQPQHF	TGTGCCAGCAGTCCCATTCGCGGACAGGGCCAGCCCCAGCATTTT
TRBV28	NA	TRBJ2-7	NA	CASSFSLSGLSYEQYF	TGTGCCAGCAGTTTCAGTCTTAGCGGACTTTCCTACGAGCAGTACTTC
TRBV4-1	NA	TRBJ2-5	TRBD1	CASSQDAGQGAWETQYF	TGCGCCAGCAGCCAAGACGCGGGACAGGGGGCCTGGGAGACCCAGTACTTC
TRBV5-1	NA	TRBJ1-1	NA	CASSLGTQGNTEAFF	TGCGCCAGCAGCTTGGGGACGCAGGGAAACACTGAAGCTTTCTTT
TRBV6-6	NA	TRBJ1-4	NA	CASTARSNEKLFF	TGTGCCAGCACTGCGCGGTCAAATGAAAAACTGTTTTTT
TRBV30	NA	TRBJ1-2	TRBD1	CAWSGTDRLNGYTF	TGTGCCTGGAGTGGTACGGACAGGCTAAATGGCTACACCTTC
TRBV6-2/TRBV6-3	NA	TRBJ1-2	NA	CASTPPRTRQNYGYTF	TGTGCCAGCACCCCCCCCCGGACACGCCAAAACTATGGCTACACCTTC
TRBV18	NA	TRBJ1-4	NA	CASSPRAENEKLFF	TGTGCCAGCTCACCTCGGGCGGAGAATGAAAAACTGTTTTTT